This T cell receptor beta chain stems from a study of radiotherapy plus CTLA-4 blockade in lung cancer. Findings and limits, study-wide: Some TCR clones had been derived from tumors. These clones expanded in peripheral blood after radiotherapy plus ipilimumab. Reports identified early blood T cell clone dynamics, with interferon-beta, as the best response predictor.

Lung cancer patients with chemo-refractory metastatic non-small-cell disease were given focal radiation plus CTLA-4 blockade with ipilimumab. The CDR3 length is 15 residues. Germline loops: CDR1 KGHSH, CDR2 LQKENI. J gave up 2 bases and V 4 bases, and 5 bases lay outside the gene matches. Concerning this clone: Antigen unknown.

The repertoire was sequenced with immunoSEQ multiplex PCR; TCRdb's copy has only in-frame clones and lacks some. The sample shows approximately 67,000 clones, around 86% of them seen only once. The sequencing used peripheral blood, collected from a patient treated with radiotherapy plus ipilimumab. The TCR sequence derives from a human donor with non-small cell lung cancer who had a partial response to radiotherapy plus ipilimumab. The V gene is TRBV18, the J gene TRBJ1-2; 9 bases align to TRBD1. The CDR3 coding sequence is TGTGCCAGCTCACAGGGACAGGGACAGAACTATGGCTACACCTTC. It codes for CASSQGQGQNYGYTF.